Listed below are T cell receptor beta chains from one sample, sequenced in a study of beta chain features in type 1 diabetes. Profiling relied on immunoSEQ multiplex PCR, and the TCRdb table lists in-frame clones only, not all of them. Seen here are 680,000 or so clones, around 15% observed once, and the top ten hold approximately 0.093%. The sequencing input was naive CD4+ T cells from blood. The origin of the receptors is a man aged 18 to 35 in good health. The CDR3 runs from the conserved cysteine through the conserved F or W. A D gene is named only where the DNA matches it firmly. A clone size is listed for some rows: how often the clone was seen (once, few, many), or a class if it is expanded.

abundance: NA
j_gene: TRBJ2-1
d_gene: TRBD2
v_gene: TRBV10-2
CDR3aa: CATRIAGGSNEQFF
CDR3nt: TGCGCCACTCGTATAGCGGGAGGGTCAAATGAGCAGTTCTTC

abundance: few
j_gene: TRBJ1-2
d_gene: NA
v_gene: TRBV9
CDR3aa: CASSVDPTGYGYTF
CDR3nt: TGTGCCAGCAGCGTAGATCCCACGGGTTATGGCTACACCTTC

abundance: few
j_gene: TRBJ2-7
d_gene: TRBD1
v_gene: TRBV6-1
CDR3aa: CASREGQTYEQYF
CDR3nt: TGTGCCAGCAGAGAGGGACAGACCTACGAGCAGTACTTC

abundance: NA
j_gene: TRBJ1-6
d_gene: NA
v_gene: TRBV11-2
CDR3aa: CASSISDAYNSPLHF
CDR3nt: TGTGCCAGCAGCATATCGGACGCCTATAATTCACCCCTCCACTTT

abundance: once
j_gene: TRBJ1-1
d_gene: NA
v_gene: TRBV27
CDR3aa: CASSWPGFTEAFF
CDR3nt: TGTGCCAGCAGTTGGCCCGGGTTTACTGAAGCTTTCTTT

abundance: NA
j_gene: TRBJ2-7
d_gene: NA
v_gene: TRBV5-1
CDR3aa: CASSPEATGAYEQYF
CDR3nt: TGCGCCAGCAGCCCCGAGGCGACAGGAGCCTACGAGCAGTACTTC

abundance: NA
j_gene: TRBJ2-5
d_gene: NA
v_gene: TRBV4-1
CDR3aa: CASSLGSGLETQYF
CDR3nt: TGCGCCAGCAGCCTAGGGTCAGGGCTGGAGACCCAGTACTTC

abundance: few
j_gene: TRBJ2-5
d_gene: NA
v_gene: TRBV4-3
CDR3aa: CASSYSSNQETQYF
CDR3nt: TGCGCCAGCAGTTATTCGTCCAACCAAGAGACCCAGTACTTC

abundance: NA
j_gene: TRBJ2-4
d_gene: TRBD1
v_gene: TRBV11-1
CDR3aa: CASSSGQGTLAKNIQYF
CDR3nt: TGTGCCAGCAGCTCGGGACAGGGAACCCTAGCCAAAAACATTCAGTACTTC

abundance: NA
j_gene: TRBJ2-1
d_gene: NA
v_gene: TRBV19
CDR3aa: CASSIRRSVNEQFF
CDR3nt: TGTGCCAGTAGTATAAGGAGATCCGTCAATGAGCAGTTCTTC

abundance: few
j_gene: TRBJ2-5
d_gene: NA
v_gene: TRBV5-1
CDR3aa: CASSSDGGRQETQYF
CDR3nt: TGCGCCAGCAGCTCGGACGGGGGACGGCAAGAGACCCAGTACTTC

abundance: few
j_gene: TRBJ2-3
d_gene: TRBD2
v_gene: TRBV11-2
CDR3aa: CASSSTGTSGAGYF
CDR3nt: TGTGCCAGCAGCTCAACCGGGACTAGCGGGGCCGGGTATTTT

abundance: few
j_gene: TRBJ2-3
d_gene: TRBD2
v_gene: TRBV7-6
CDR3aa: CASSLPSGGTTDTQYF
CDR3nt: TGTGCCAGCAGCTTACCTAGCGGGGGAACTACAGATACGCAGTATTTT

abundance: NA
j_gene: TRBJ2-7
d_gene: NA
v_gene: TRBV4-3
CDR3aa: CASSQGSGVKNLYF
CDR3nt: TGCGCCAGCAGCCAAGGGTCAGGGGTCAAGAACCTGTACTTC

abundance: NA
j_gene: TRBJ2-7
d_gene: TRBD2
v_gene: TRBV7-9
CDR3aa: CASSLGPSGSGYEQYF
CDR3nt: TGTGCCAGCAGCTTAGGGCCTAGCGGGAGTGGCTACGAGCAGTACTTC

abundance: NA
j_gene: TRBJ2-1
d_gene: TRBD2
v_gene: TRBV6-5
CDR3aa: CASSYSILAGYNEQFF
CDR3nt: TGTGCCAGCAGTTACTCGATCCTAGCGGGCTACAATGAGCAGTTCTTC

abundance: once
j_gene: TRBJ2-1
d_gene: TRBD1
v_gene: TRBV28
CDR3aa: CASIPFGQGSKNEQFF
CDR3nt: TGTGCCAGCATCCCCTTCGGACAGGGGAGTAAGAATGAGCAGTTCTTC

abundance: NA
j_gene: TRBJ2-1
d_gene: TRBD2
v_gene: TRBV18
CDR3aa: CASSPRKGAGGSNEQFF
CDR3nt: TGTGCCAGCTCACCACGGAAAGGAGCGGGAGGTTCCAATGAGCAGTTCTTC

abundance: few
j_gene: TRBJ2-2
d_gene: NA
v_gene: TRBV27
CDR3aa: CASRGSTANTGELFF
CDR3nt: TGTGCCAGCAGAGGGTCGACAGCGAACACCGGGGAGCTGTTTTTT

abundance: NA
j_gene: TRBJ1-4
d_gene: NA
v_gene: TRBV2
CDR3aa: CASTGGGGEKLFF
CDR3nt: TGTGCCAGCACGGGGGGCGGAGGTGAAAAACTGTTTTTT

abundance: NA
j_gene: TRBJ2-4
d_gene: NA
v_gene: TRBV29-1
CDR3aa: CSIQSVLKNIQYF
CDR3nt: TGCAGCATCCAAAGTGTATTAAAAAACATTCAGTACTTC

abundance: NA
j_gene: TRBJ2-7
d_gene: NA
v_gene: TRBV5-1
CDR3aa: CASSPSAYEQYF
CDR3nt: TGCGCCAGCAGCCCCTCGGCCTACGAGCAGTACTTC

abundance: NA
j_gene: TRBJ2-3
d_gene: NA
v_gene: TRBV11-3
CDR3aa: CASSLHADTQYF
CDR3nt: TGTGCCAGCAGCTTACACGCAGATACGCAGTATTTT

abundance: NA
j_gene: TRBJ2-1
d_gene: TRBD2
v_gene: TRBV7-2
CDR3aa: CASSLAYTSGGAVDEQFF
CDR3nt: TGTGCCAGCAGCTTAGCCTATACTAGCGGGGGGGCAGTAGATGAGCAGTTCTTC

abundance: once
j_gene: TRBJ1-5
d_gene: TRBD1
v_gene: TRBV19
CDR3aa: CASSPRDRASWDSNQPQHF
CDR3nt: TGTGCCAGTAGTCCAAGGGACAGGGCTAGCTGGGATAGCAATCAGCCCCAGCATTTT

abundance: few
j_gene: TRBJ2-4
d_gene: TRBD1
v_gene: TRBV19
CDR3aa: CASRPAPGQGAWDIQYF
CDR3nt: TGTGCCAGTAGGCCCGCTCCGGGACAGGGGGCGTGGGACATTCAGTACTTC

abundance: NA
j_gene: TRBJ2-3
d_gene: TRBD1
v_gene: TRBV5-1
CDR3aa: CASSLASTGDGADTQYF
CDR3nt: TGCGCCAGCAGCTTGGCCTCGACAGGGGATGGTGCAGATACGCAGTATTTT

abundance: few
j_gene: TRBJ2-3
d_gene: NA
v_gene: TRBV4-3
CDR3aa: CASSQEPGGNTDTQYF
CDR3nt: TGCGCCAGCAGCCAGGAACCAGGGGGGAACACAGATACGCAGTATTTT

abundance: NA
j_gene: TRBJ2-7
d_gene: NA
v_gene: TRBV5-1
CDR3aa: CASSLVSSSYEQYF
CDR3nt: TGCGCCAGCAGCTTGGTCAGTTCCTCCTACGAGCAGTACTTC

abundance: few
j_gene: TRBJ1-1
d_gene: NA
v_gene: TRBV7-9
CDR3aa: CASSLGRPFIRGLNTEAFF
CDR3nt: TGTGCCAGCAGCTTAGGTCGGCCCTTTATACGGGGGCTGAACACTGAAGCTTTCTTT

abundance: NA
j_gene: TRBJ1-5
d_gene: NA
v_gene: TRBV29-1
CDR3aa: CSVSTGPGQPQHF
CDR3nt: TGCAGCGTATCAACAGGTCCCGGGCAGCCCCAGCATTTT

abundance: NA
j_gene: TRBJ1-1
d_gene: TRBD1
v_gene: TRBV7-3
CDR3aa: CASSLMTGATMNTEAFF
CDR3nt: TGTGCCAGCAGCTTGATGACAGGGGCCACGATGAACACTGAAGCTTTCTTT

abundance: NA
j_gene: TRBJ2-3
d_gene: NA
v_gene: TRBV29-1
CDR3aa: CSVDQGWTDTQYF
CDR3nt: TGCAGCGTTGATCAGGGTTGGACAGATACGCAGTATTTT

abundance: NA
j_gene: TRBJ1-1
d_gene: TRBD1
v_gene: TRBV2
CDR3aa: CASNRGMNTEAFF
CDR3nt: TGTGCCAGCAACAGGGGGATGAACACTGAAGCTTTCTTT

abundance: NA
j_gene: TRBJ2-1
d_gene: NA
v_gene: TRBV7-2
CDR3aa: CASSLGPSSYNEQFF
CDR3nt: TGTGCCAGCAGCTTGGGACCTAGCTCCTACAATGAGCAGTTCTTC

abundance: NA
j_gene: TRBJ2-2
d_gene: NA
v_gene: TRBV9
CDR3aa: CASSPMTSNTGELFF
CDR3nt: TGTGCCAGCAGCCCGATGACCTCGAACACCGGGGAGCTGTTTTTT

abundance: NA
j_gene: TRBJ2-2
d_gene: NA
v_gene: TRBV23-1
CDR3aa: CASSQIAGPRTANTGELFF
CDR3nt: TGCGCCAGCAGTCAAATCGCCGGGCCCCGGACAGCGAACACCGGGGAGCTGTTTTTT

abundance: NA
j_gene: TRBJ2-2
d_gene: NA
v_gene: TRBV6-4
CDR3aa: CASPCWTPNTGELFF
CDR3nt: TGTGCCAGCCCTTGCTGGACCCCGAACACCGGGGAGCTGTTTTTT

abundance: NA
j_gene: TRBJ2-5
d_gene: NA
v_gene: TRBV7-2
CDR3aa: CASSLAKGLETQYF
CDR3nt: TGTGCCAGCAGCTTAGCGAAAGGGTTGGAGACCCAGTACTTC

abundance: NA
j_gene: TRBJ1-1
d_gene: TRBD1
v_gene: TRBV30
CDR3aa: CAWHSGGAFQAEAFF
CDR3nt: TGTGCCTGGCATTCAGGGGGCGCTTTTCAGGCTGAAGCTTTCTTT

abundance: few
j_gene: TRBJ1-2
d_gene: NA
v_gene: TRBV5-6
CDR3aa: CASSLIQDNYGYTF
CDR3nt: TGTGCCAGCAGCTTAATACAGGATAACTATGGCTACACCTTC

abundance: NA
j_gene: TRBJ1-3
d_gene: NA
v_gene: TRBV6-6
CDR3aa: CASSSYSSGNTIYF
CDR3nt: TGTGCCAGCAGTTCGTACAGCTCTGGAAACACCATATATTTT

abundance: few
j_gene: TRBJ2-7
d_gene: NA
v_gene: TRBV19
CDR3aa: CATGTPSREQYF
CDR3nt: TGTGCCACCGGAACTCCTTCTCGCGAGCAGTACTTC

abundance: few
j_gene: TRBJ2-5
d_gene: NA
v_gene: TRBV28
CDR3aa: CASSAPTPGRETQYF
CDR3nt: TGTGCCAGCAGTGCCCCCACGCCCGGGCGAGAGACCCAGTACTTC

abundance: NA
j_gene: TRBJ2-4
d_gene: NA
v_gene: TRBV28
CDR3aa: CASGDSGAKNIQYF
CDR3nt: TGTGCCAGCGGGGATTCGGGAGCCAAAAACATTCAGTACTTC

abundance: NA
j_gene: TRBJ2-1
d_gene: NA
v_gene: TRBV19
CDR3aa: CASSPPPGEGGPLSLQFF
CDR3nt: TGTGCCAGTAGTCCTCCCCCAGGGGAGGGGGGCCCTCTTTCGCTGCAGTTCTTC

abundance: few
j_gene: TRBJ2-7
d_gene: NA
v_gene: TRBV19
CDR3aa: CASSIGTARHEQYF
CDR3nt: TGTGCCAGTAGTATCGGGACTGCTCGTCACGAGCAGTACTTC

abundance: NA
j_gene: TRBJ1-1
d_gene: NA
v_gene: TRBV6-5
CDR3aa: CASSSQNTEAFF
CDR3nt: TGTGCCAGCAGTTCACAGAACACTGAAGCTTTCTTT

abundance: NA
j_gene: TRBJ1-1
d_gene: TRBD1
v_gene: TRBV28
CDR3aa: CASSAPGTGPEAFF
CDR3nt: TGTGCCAGCAGTGCCCCCGGGACAGGGCCGGAAGCTTTCTTT

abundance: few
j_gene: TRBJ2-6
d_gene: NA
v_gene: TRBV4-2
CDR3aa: CASSQEGTGTSGANVLTF
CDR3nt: TGTGCCAGCAGCCAAGAAGGGACTGGGACCTCTGGGGCCAACGTCCTGACTTTC

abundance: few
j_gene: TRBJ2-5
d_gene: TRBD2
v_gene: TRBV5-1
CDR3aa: CASSLGRARETQYF
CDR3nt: TGCGCCAGCAGTTTGGGGAGGGCCCGGGAGACCCAGTACTTC

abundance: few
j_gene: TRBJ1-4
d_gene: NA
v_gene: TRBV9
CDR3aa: CASSAQGLGEKLFF
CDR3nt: TGTGCCAGCAGCGCCCAGGGGCTGGGCGAAAAACTGTTTTTT

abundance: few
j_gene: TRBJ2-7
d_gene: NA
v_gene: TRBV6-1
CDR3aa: CASSHPPVSYEQYF
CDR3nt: TGTGCCAGCAGCCATCCGCCAGTCTCCTACGAGCAGTACTTC

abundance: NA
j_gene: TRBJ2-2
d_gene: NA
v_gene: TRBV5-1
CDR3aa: CASSLMAGELFF
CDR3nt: TGCGCCAGCAGCTTGATGGCCGGGGAGCTGTTTTTT

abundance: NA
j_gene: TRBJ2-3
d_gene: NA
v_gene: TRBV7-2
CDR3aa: CASSLGTGRTDTQYF
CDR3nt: TGTGCCAGCAGCCTCGGGACTGGTCGCACAGATACGCAGTATTTT